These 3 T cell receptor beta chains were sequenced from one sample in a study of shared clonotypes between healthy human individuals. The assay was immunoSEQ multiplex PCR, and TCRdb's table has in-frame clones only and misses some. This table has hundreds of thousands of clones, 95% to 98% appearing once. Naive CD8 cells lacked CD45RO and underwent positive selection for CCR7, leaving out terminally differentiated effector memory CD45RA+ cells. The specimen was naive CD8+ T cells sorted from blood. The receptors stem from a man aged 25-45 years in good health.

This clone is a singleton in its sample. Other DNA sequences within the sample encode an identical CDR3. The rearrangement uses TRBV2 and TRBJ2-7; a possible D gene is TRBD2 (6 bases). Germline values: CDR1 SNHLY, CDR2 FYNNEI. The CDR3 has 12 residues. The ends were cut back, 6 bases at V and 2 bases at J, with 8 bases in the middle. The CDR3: CASRGGPYEQYF. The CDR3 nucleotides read TGTGCCAGCAGGGGGGGACCCTACGAGCAGTACTTC.

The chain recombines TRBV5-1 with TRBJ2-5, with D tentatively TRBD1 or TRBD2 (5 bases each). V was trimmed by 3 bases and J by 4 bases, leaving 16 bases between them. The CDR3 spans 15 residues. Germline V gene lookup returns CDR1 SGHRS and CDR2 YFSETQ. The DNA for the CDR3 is TGCGCCAGCAGCTCCGGGACGTCGACGGGAGAGACCCAGTACTTC. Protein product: CASSSGTSTGETQYF.

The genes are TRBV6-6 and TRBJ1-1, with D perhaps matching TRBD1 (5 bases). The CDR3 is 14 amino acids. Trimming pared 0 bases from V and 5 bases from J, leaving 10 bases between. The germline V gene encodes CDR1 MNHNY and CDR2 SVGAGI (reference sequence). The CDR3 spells CASSYSGRVTEAFF. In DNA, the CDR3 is TGTGCCAGCAGTTACTCTGGCAGGGTAACTGAAGCTTTCTTT.